This TCR beta chain was sequenced for a study of cytomegalovirus exposure and HLA in healthy donors. Broader study findings: Sequencing likely caused a cluster of highly shared sequence variants. Per a prior analysis, the majority of TCR beta V segments were productive roughly 87% or roughly 30% of the time. A link between a missense DCLRE1C variant and TCR beta V- and J-gene trimming emerged from a later analysis.

Despite likely unrecorded immune exposures, the donors were nominally healthy at the time of sampling. Trimming cost V 0 bases and J 4 bases; bases outside gene matches: 10. Germline V gene lookup returns CDR1 SGHDT and CDR2 YYEEEE. CDR3 length equals 17 residues. A word on this clone: Antigen unknown.

With 60 Vbeta and 13 Jbeta primers, the PCR was carried out. Clones were read by immunoSEQ multiplex PCR, and TCRdb kept only the in-frame ones, dropping some. The sample has roughly 120,000 clones, around 75% seen once; the top ten hold approximately 0.9%. The chain carries TRBV5-6 and TRBJ2-3; 8 bases fit TRBD2. The receptor's source is a woman aged 25-40 years in good health and CMV-seronegative. The sample consisted of PBMCs. The CDR3 loop is CASSLGLARSMADTQYF. CDR3 bases: TGTGCCAGCAGCTTGGGACTAGCGCGTTCTATGGCAGATACGCAGTATTTT.